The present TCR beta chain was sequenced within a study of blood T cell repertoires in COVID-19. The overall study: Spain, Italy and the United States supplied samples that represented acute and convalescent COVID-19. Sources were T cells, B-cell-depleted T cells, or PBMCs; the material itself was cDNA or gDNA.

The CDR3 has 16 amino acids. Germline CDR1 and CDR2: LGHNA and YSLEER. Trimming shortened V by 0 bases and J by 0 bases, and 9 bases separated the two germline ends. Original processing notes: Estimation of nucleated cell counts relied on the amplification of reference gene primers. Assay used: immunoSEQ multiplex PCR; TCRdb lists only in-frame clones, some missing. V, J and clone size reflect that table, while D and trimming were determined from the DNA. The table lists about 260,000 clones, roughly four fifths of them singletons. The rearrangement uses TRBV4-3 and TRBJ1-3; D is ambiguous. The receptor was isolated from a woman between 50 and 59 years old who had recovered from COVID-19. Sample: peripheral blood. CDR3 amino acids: CASSQDRSYSGNTIYF. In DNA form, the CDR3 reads TGCGCCAGCAGCCAAGACAGGTCCTACTCTGGAAACACCATATATTTT.